The 15 T cell receptor beta chains in this list originate from one sample, sequenced in a study of T cell responses to AZD1222 COVID-19 vaccine (dated by TCRdb to about 2021). Libraries were made using the immunoSEQ multiplex PCR assay. This is the immuneACCESS table as TCRdb keeps it, with only in-frame sequences that have V and J called. A part of the clones is gone; compared with another copy, unresolved V genes explain less than half, and the rest is unexplained. The sample table records approximately 27,000 clones; approximately 88% of these occur just once. 1.3% of the sample lies in the top ten. The sample's time point label, in plain terms: baseline before first vaccination. The specimen was peripheral blood, collected on day 0 of AZD1222 vaccination. The receptors were gathered from an adult in good health.

The CDR3: CAISESGRVPAFF. As DNA, the CDR3 is TGTGCCATCAGTGAGTCTGGCAGGGTCCCGGCTTTCTTT. This chain links TRBV10-3 with TRBJ1-1, with D tentatively TRBD1 (5 bases). The V end was cut by 0 bases, the J end by 11 bases, with 13 bases between. This CDR3 region has 13 residues. The germline V gene encodes CDR1 ENHRY and CDR2 SYGVKD.

The chain employs TRBV7-9 and TRBJ2-7, with 7 bases identical to TRBD2. The CDR3 length is 15 residues. CDR1 and CDR2 (germline): SEHNR, FQNEAQ (reference sequence). V was pared by 7 bases and J by 2 bases, with 11 bases of the junction left unmatched. CDR3: CASTHWTRTTYEQYF. The CDR3 DNA reads TGTGCCAGCACCCACTGGACTAGAACCACCTACGAGCAGTACTTC.

The DNA of the CDR3 is TGTGCCATACAGGGGTGGTCCTACAATGAGCAGTTCTTC. The encoded protein is CAIQGWSYNEQFF. V gene TRBV10-3 combines with J gene TRBJ2-1; TRBD1 matches 7 bases. Germline-derived CDR1 and CDR2 are ENHRY and SYGVKD. The CDR3 spans 13 residues. J lost 1 base, V lost 9 bases, and 3 bases had no gene match.

V is TRBV6-2 or TRBV6-3 and J is TRBJ2-7, with 10 positions matching TRBD2. The CDR3 is 16 amino acids. Germline CDR1 MNHEY, CDR2 SVGEGT. The J segment lost 0 bases and the V segment lost 4 bases, leaving 6 bases of the junction unmatched. In nucleotides, the CDR3 is TGTGCCAGCAGTTCTCGGACTAGCGGCAGCTCCTACGAGCAGTACTTC. Translating it yields CASSSRTSGSSYEQYF.

The gene calls are TRBV2 and TRBJ2-2; D gene uncertain. V lost 7 bases, J lost 0 bases, and 9 bases lay in between. The CDR3 covers 14 residues. Germline V CDR1 and CDR2: SNHLY, FYNNEI. CDR3 loop: CASMIEANTGELFF. The CDR3 region has the DNA TGTGCCAGCATGATAGAGGCGAACACCGGGGAGCTGTTTTTT.

The chain carries TRBV5-1 and TRBJ2-3; 7 positions agree with TRBD1. Germline CDR1 and CDR2: SGHRS and YFSETQ. This CDR3 is 16 amino acids long. J gave up 2 bases and V 3 bases, and 9 bases lay outside the gene matches. This CDR3 reads CASSSTRQGITDTQYF. The DNA for the CDR3 is TGCGCCAGCAGCTCTACCAGACAGGGCATCACAGATACGCAGTATTTT.

The chain employs TRBV25-1 and TRBJ2-1, with D perhaps matching TRBD2 (5 bases). Between the trimmed V and J ends, which lost 5 bases and 5 bases, there was a span of 16 bases. The germline V gene has CDR1 MGHDK and CDR2 SYGVNS. This CDR3 contains 15 residues. The CDR3: CASSPSLAPDNEQFF. The DNA for the CDR3 is TGTGCCAGCAGTCCCTCGCTAGCTCCTGACAATGAGCAGTTCTTC.

V gene TRBV28 combines with J gene TRBJ1-2; TRBD1 matches at 8 bases. Looked up from germline, CDR1 is MDHEN and CDR2 is SYDVKM. J was trimmed by 5 bases and V by 2 bases; bases with no gene match: 4. This CDR3 has 14 residues. CDR3 bases: TGTGCCAGCAGTTTAACCGGGACAGGATATGGCTACACCTTC. Protein product: CASSLTGTGYGYTF.

This chain uses TRBV30 with TRBJ1-5, with D possibly TRBD1 on 5 matching bases. This CDR3 contains 13 residues. CDR1 is GTSNPN, CDR2 SVGIG, per germline (reference sequence). V lost 2 bases and J lost 5, with 10 bases in between. CDR3 protein: CAWSPGGDQPQHF. In DNA, the CDR3 is TGTGCCTGGAGTCCCGGGGGAGATCAGCCCCAGCATTTT.

V usage is TRBV6-5 and J usage is TRBJ1-2; maybe TRBD1 (6 bases). V was cut by 6 bases and J by 1 base, with 9 bases left in between. CDR1 and CDR2 from the germline V gene are MNHEY and SVGAGI. The CDR3 totals 13 residues. The CDR3 here is CASSPGDNYGYTF. For the CDR3, the DNA is TGTGCCAGCAGCCCAGGGGATAACTATGGCTACACCTTC.

CDR3 loop: CASSLGGTGANVLTF. The CDR3 DNA reads as TGTGCCAGCAGTTTAGGGGGAACAGGGGCCAACGTCCTGACTTTC. The rearrangement joins TRBV28 to TRBJ2-6; D tentatively reads TRBD1 or TRBD2 (5 bases each). Per the germline V gene, CDR1 is MDHEN and CDR2 is SYDVKM. V was clipped by 2 bases and J by 4 bases, with 9 bases between them. The CDR3 contains 15 residues.

The chain couples TRBV5-1 to TRBJ1-5; no definite D call. This CDR3 spans 16 amino acids. V lost 4 bases to trimming and J lost 7 bases, with 21 bases between them. Germline values: CDR1 SGHRS, CDR2 YFSETQ. The CDR3 sequence: CASSLGGGVVGQPQHF. The CDR3 DNA follows: TGCGCCAGCAGCCTTGGCGGTGGGGTTGTGGGGCAGCCCCAGCATTTT.

This chain joins TRBV14 and TRBJ2-7; D is possibly TRBD2 (5 bases). Germline assignment: CDR1 SGHDN and CDR2 FVKESK. The length of the CDR3 is 16 residues. V lost 4 bases and J 0 bases, leaving 16 bases between the germline ends. The CDR3 coding sequence is TGTGCCAGCAGCCTTGACCTAGCAGGAATCTCCTACGAGCAGTACTTC. Amino acids: CASSLDLAGISYEQYF.

This chain joins TRBV19 and TRBJ2-1; a possible D gene is TRBD1 (6 bases). Germline V gives CDR1 LNHDA, CDR2 SQIVND (reference sequence). The CDR3 extends over 14 amino acids. Between the trimmed V and J ends, which lost 1 base and 7 bases, there was a span of 11 bases. The CDR3 region is CASSIASQGNEQFF. Here the CDR3 DNA reads TGTGCCAGTAGTATAGCTTCTCAGGGGAATGAGCAGTTCTTC.

J is TRBJ2-6 and V is TRBV4-1, with 8 bases matching TRBD1. Germline CDR1 reads MGHRA; CDR2 reads YSYEKL. With V trimmed by 4 bases and J by 2 bases, 13 bases remained unmatched. The CDR3 contains 19 residues. The CDR3 DNA follows: TGCGCCAGCAGCCCACCACCGGACAGGGTAAATCCTGGGGCCAACGTCCTGACTTTC. It is translated as CASSPPPDRVNPGANVLTF.